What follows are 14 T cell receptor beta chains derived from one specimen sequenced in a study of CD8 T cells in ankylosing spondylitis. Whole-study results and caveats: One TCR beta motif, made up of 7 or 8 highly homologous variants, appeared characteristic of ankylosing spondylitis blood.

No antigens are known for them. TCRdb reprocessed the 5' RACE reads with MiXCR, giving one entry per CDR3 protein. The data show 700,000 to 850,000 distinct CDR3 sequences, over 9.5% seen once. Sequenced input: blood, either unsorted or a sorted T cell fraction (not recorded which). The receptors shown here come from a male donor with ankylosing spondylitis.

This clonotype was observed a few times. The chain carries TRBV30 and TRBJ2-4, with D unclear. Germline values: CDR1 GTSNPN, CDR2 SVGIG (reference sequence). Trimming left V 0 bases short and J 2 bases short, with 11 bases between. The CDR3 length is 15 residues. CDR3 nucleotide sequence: TGTGCCTGGAGTGTTCGAGGTTTTCCCAAAAACATTCAGTACTTC. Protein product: CAWSVRGFPKNIQYF.

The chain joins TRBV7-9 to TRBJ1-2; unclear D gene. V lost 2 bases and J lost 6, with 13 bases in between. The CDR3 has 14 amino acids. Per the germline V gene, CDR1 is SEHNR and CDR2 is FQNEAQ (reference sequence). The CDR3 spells CASSLIKELDGYTF. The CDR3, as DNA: TGTGCCAGCAGCTTAATAAAGGAACTGGATGGCTACACCTTC.

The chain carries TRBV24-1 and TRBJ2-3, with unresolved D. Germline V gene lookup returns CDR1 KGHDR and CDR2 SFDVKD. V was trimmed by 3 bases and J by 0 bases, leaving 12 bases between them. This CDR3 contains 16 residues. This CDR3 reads CATSDPGQTSTDTQYF. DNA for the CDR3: TGTGCCACCAGTGATCCGGGCCAAACTAGCACAGATACGCAGTATTTT.

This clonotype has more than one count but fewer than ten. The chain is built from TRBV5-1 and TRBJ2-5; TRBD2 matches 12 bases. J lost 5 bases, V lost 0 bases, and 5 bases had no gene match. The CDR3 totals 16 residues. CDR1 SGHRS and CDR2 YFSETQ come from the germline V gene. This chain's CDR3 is CASSLAASGGAETQYF. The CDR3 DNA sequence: TGCGCCAGCAGCTTGGCAGCTAGCGGGGGGGCGGAGACCCAGTACTTC.

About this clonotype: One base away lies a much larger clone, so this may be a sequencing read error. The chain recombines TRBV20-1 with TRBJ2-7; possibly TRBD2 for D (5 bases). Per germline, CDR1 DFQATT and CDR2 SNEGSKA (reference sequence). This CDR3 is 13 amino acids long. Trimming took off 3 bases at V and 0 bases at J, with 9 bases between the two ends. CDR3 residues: CSARDWSSYEQYF. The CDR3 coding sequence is TGCAGTGCTAGGGACTGGAGCTCCTACGAGCAGTACTTC.

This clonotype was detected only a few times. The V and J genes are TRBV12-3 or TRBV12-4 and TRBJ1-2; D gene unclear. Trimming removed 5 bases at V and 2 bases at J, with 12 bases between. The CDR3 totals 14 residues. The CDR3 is CASSPMVSNYGYTF. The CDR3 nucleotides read TGTGCCAGCAGTCCAATGGTCTCAAACTATGGCTACACCTTC.

In DNA, the CDR3 is TGTGCCAGCAGCTTAAGGCCGACAGGGGCCTACGAGCAGTACTTC. Translation: CASSLRPTGAYEQYF. The V call is TRBV7-8, the J call TRBJ2-7; 8 nucleotides match TRBD1. The CDR3 length is 15 residues. Germline assignment: CDR1 SGHVS and CDR2 FQNEAQ. V shed 2 bases and J 2 bases; nucleotides not matched to a gene: 5.

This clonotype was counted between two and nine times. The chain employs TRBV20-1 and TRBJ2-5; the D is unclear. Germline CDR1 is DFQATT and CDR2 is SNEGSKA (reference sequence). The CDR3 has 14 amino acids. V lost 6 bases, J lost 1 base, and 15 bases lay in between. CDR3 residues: CSAPGDRAQETQYF. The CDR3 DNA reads TGCAGTGCCCCAGGCGACCGGGCCCAAGAGACCCAGTACTTC.

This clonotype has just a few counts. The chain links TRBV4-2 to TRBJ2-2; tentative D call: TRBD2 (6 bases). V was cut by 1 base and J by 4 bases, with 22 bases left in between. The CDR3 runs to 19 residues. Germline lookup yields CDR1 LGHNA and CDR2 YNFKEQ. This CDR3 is CASSQVWEVADGGTGELFF. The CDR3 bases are TGTGCCAGCAGCCAAGTTTGGGAAGTGGCCGACGGGGGCACCGGGGAGCTGTTTTTT.

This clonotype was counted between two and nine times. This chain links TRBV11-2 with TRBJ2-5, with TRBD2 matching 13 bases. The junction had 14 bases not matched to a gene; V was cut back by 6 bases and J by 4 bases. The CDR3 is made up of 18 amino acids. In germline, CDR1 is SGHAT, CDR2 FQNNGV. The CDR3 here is CASSSPGLAGSGGETQYF. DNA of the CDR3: TGTGCCAGCAGTTCCCCGGGACTAGCGGGATCGGGGGGAGAGACCCAGTACTTC.

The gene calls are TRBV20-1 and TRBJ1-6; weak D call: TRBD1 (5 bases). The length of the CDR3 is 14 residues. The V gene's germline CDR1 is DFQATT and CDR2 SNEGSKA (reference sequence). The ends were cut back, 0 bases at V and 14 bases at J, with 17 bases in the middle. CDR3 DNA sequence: TGCAGTGCTAGAGATCGTAGGGGCGAGATATCCCTCCACTTT. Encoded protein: CSARDRRGEISLHF.

The CDR3 region has the DNA TGTGCCAGCAGCGGATTCAACGAGCAGTACTTC. It translates to CASSGFNEQYF. This chain links TRBV5-5 with TRBJ2-7; D is uncertain. With 4 bases removed from V and 5 bases from J, the gap between germline ends came to 7 bases. The CDR3 totals 11 residues. CDR1 and CDR2 from the germline V gene are SGHKS and YYEKEE (reference sequence).

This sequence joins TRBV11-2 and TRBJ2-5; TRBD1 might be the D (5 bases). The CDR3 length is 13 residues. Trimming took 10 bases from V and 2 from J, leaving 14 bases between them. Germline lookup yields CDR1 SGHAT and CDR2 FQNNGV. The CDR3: CATGRVHQETQYF. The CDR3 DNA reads TGTGCCACCGGCAGGGTTCATCAAGAGACCCAGTACTTC.

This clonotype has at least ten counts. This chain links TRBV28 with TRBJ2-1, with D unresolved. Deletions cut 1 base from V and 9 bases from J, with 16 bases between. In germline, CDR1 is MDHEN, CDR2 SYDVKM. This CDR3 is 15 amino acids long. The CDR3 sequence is CASSLFRLEAPEQFF. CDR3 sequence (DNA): TGTGCCAGCAGTTTATTCAGGCTAGAGGCCCCTGAGCAGTTCTTC.